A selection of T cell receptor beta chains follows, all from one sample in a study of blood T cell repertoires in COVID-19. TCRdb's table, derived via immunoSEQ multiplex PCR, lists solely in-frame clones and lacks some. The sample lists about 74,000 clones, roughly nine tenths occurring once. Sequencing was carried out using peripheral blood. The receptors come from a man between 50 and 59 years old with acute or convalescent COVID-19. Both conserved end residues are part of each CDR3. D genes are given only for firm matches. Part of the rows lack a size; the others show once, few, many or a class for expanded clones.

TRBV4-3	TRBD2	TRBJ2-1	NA	TGCGCCAGCAGTAAATACTATGGGCGGGGGGATAATGAGCAGTTCTTC	CASSKYYGRGDNEQFF
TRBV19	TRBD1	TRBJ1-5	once	TGTGCCAGTTCTGGAACAGGGGGCAATCAGCCCCAGCATTTT	CASSGTGGNQPQHF
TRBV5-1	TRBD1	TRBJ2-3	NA	TGCGCCAGCAGCTTCACGGGACAGGGAAGGGATACGCAGTATTTT	CASSFTGQGRDTQYF
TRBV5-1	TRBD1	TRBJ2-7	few	TGCGCCAGCAGCTTGGTCGGCGGACAGGGAGCTGGCGAGCAGTACTTC	CASSLVGGQGAGEQYF
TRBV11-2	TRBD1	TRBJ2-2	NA	TGTGCCAGCAGCTTAGGGGACAGTGTGACCGGGGAGCTGTTTTTT	CASSLGDSVTGELFF
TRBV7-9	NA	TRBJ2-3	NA	TGTGCCAGCAGACGAGAAGATACGCAGTATTTT	CASRREDTQYF
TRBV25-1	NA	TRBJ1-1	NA	TGTGCCAGCAGCCCGCCGGTGAACACTGAAGCTTTCTTT	CASSPPVNTEAFF
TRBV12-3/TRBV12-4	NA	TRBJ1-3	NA	TGTGCCAGCAGTCCCTCGGGTGGAAACACCATATATTTT	CASSPSGGNTIYF
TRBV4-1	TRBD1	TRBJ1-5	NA	TGCGCCAGCAGCCCGCAGGGGGAGAGCAATCAGCCCCAGCATTTT	CASSPQGESNQPQHF
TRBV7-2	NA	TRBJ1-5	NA	TGTGCCAGCAGCTTAAACGCGGTAGAGCAGCCCCAGCATTTT	CASSLNAVEQPQHF
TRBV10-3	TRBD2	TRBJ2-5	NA	TGTGCCATCAGTGAGCGCGGTAGCGGGGGGGCTGAGACCCAGTACTTC	CAISERGSGGAETQYF
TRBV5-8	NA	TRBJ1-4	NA	TGTGCCAGCAGCTTCCCCGGGAGCTTAAATGAAAAACTGTTTTTT	CASSFPGSLNEKLFF
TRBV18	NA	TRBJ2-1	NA	TGTGCCAGCTCACCCAACCAGGGGAATGAGCAGTTCTTC	CASSPNQGNEQFF
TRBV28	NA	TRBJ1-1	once	TGTGCCAGCAGTTTAAGGTGGAGACCGAGAACTGAAGCTTTCTTT	CASSLRWRPRTEAFF
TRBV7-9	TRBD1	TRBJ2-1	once	TGTGCCAGCAGCTTACCCAGGGGACAGACGACCGGCTTTAATGAGCAGTTCTTC	CASSLPRGQTTGFNEQFF
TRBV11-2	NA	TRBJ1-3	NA	TGTGCCAGCAGCTTAGCCCCGGGGAAGGAGACCATATATTTT	CASSLAPGKETIYF
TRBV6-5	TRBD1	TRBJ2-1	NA	TGTGCCAGCAGACCCGGGACAGGGATGAATGAGCAGTTCTTC	CASRPGTGMNEQFF
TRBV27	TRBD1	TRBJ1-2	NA	TGTGCCAGCAGCCGGACAGGGGCTAACTATGGCTACACCTTC	CASSRTGANYGYTF
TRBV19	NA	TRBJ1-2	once	TGTGCCAGTAGTAGACAGGTATCGGTTGGCTACACCTTC	CASSRQVSVGYTF
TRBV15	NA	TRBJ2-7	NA	TGTGCCACCAGCAGAGATGGAGGGAGTTTCTACGAGCAGTACTTC	CATSRDGGSFYEQYF
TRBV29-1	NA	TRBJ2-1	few	TGCAGCGTTGCCCAGGGATTCTACAATGAGCAGTTCTTC	CSVAQGFYNEQFF
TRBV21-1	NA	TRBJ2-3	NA	TGTGCCAGCAGTGGCGGTGTGACTAGTTTAACAGATACGCAGTATTTT	CASSGGVTSLTDTQYF
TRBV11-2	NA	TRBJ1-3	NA	TGTGCCAGCAGCTTTTCACAGCTTTCCTCTGGAAACACCATATATTTT	CASSFSQLSSGNTIYF
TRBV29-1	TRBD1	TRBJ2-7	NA	TGCAGCGTTGGAGACAGGGTCAACGAGCAGTACTTC	CSVGDRVNEQYF
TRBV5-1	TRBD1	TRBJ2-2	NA	TGCGCCAGCAGCTTGGGTTGGATGGACAGGGGGCTTGGCGGGGAGCTGTTTTTT	CASSLGWMDRGLGGELFF
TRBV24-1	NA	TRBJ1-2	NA	TGTGCCACCAGTGAGGACGGACTTCCGGGAGGCTACACCTTC	CATSEDGLPGGYTF
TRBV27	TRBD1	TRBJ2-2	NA	TGTGCCAGCAGAGACAGGGCGACGACCACCGGGGAGCTGTTTTTT	CASRDRATTTGELFF
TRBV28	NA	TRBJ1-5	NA	TGTGCCAGCAGTCCGCCGGGTCAGCCCCAGCATTTT	CASSPPGQPQHF
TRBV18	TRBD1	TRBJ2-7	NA	TGTGCCAGCTCACCCAGTTTGGACAGGGACAGCTCCTACGAGCAGTACTTC	CASSPSLDRDSSYEQYF
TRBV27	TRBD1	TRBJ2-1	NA	TGTGCCAGCAGTTTTGGGGACAGGGACAATGAGCAGTTCTTC	CASSFGDRDNEQFF
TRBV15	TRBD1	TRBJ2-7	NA	TGTGCCACCAGCAGCCACAGGGGCAGGAACGAGCAGTACTTC	CATSSHRGRNEQYF
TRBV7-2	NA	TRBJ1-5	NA	TGTGCCAGCAGCTTAGGGGGGAGGAGGGAGGATCGCAATCAGCCCCAGCATTTT	CASSLGGRREDRNQPQHF
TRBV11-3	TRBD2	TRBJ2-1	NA	TGTGCCAGCAGCTACGTAGCTAGCGGGAGGGTTGGTAATGAGCAGTTCTTC	CASSYVASGRVGNEQFF
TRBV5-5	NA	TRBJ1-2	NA	TGTGCCAGCAGCCCCGGAGGGTCCAGTGGCTACACCTTC	CASSPGGSSGYTF
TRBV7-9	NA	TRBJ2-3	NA	TGTGCCACCCGGGTTCGGGGGGCGGTAGATACGCAGTATTTT	CATRVRGAVDTQYF
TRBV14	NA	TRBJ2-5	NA	TGTGCCAGCAGCCAAGATAGTTGGACAGTAACCAGGGAGACCCAGTACTTC	CASSQDSWTVTRETQYF
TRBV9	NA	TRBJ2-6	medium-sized	TGTGCCAGCAGCGAAAACAAGGACTTTGGGGCCAACGTCCTGACTTTC	CASSENKDFGANVLTF
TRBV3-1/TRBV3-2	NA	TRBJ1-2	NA	TGTGCCAGCAGCCAAGGTGCGGGGGGAGGCTACACCTTC	CASSQGAGGGYTF
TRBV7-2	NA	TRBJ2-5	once	TGTGCCAGCAGCCCCCGACTAGTCGGGGAGACCCAGTACTTC	CASSPRLVGETQYF
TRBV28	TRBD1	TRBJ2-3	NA	TGTGCCAGCAGTTTGACTCGGGACAGGATAAGCACAGATACGCAGTATTTT	CASSLTRDRISTDTQYF
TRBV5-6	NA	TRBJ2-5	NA	TGTGCCAGCAGCTTGGCCCTCGGCGGGCTGGAGACCCAGTACTTC	CASSLALGGLETQYF
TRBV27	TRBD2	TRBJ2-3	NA	TGTGCCAGCAGCCCTGGACTAGCGGGAGGGAGGGGGAGCACAGATACGCAGTATTTT	CASSPGLAGGRGSTDTQYF
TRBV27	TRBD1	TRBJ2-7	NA	TGTGCCAGCAGTTTAGCAGGGGGCTTCTACGAGCAGTACTTC	CASSLAGGFYEQYF
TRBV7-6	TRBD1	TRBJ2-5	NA	TGTGCCAGCAGCTTAATGTCTATTGGGACAGGGGTAGAGACCCAGTACTTC	CASSLMSIGTGVETQYF
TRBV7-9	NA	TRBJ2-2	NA	TGTGCCAGCAGTATAGCAGGGGTCGGCACCGGGGAGCTGTTTTTT	CASSIAGVGTGELFF